This T cell receptor (beta chain) was sequenced for a study of OX40 agonist ivuxolimab in advanced cancers. With 2 bases removed from V and 1 base from J, the gap between germline ends came to 3 bases. Germline CDR1 reads KGHSH; CDR2 reads LQKENI. The CDR3 is 12 residues long. Profiling relied on immunoSEQ multiplex PCR, and the TCRdb table lists in-frame clones only, not all of them. Seen here are some 95,000 clones, about 91% observed once, and the top ten hold around 0.5%. About this clone itself: At the DNA level, this CDR3 is encoded by other sequences in the same sample as well.

This chain joins TRBV18 and TRBJ2-7; unclear D gene. The source is an adult with an advanced solid tumor such as melanoma, head and neck, liver or kidney cancer. The starting material was CD4+ or CD8+ T cells sorted from blood, obtained in a trial of the OX40 agonist ivuxolimab. DNA of the CDR3: TGTGCCAGCTCACCAAGTTCCTACGAGCAGTACTTC. This translates into CASSPSSYEQYF.